This TCR beta chain originates from a study of T cells in localized non-small cell lung cancer. Repertoires were generated with immunoSEQ multiplex PCR, while TCRdb's copy carries only in-frame clones and drops some. The sample carries about 19,000 clones, 90% to 95% recorded once. The ends were cut back, 2 bases at V and 3 bases at J, with 1 base in the middle. Germline V gene data show CDR1 as KGHSH and CDR2 as LQKENI. CDR3 size: 11 residues. Broader study findings: Higher adjacent-lung clonality was associated with shorter survival. Heterogeneity is still possible, as just one tumor region was sequenced. Appearing in adjacent lung were a median about 59 of the top 100 tumor clones.

In regard to this clone: Its antigen is still unknown. The same CDR3 arises from other DNA sequences in this sample as well.

This clonotype originated in a male donor at least 60 years old with stage I squamous cell lung carcinoma. This specimen consisted of peripheral blood, obtained before any cancer treatment. The chain is built from TRBV18 and TRBJ2-5; D remains ambiguous. DNA for the CDR3: TGTGCCAGCTCACCAGAAGAGACCCAGTACTTC. Translated: CASSPEETQYF.